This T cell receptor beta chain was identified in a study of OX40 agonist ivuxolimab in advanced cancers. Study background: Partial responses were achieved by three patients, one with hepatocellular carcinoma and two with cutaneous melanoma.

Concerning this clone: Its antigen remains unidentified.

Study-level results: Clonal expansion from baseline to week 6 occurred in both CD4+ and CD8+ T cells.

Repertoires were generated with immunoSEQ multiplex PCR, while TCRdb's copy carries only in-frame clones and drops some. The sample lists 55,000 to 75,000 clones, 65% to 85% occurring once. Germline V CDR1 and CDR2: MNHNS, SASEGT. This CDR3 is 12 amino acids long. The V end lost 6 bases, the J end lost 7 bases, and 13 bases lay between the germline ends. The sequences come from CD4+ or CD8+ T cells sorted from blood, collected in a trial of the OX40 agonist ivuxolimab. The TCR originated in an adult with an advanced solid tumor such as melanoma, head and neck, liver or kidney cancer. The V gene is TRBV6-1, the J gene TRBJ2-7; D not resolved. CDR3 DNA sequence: TGTGCCAGCAGCCCGGACCGCTCTGAGCAGTACGTC. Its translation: CASSPDRSEQYV.